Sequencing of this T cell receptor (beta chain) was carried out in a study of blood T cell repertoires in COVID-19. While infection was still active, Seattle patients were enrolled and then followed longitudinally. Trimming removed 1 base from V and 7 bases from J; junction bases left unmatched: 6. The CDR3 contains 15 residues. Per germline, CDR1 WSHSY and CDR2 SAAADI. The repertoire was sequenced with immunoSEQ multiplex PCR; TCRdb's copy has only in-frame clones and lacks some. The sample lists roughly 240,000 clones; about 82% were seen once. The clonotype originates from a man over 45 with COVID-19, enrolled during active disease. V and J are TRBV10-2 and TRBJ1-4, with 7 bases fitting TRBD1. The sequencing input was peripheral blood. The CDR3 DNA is TGCGCCAGCAGTGAGTTTCCAGGGGGAGGTGAAAAACTGTTTTTT. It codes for CASSEFPGGGEKLFF.